This is a list of T cell receptor beta chains from one sample in a study of somatic mutations in cytotoxic T cells in rheumatoid arthritis. Measured with immunoSEQ multiplex PCR; TCRdb has only the in-frame clones, and not every one. The profile covers tens of thousands of clones, with roughly 80% appearing a single time and around 11% taken by the ten largest. Sequencing was performed on CD8+ T cells sorted from blood. All receptors derive from an adult with rheumatoid arthritis. Each CDR3 is given with its conserved first and last residue. The D gene is left open where the match is weak. A clone size is listed for some rows: how often the clone was seen (once, few, many), or a class if it is expanded.

>NA|TRBV6-1|NA|TRBJ1-1
CASRGVWNTEAFF
TGTGCCAGCAGAGGGGTTTGGAACACTGAAGCTTTCTTT
>once|TRBV7-6|NA|TRBJ1-5
CASSLGGLPQHF
TGTGCCAGCAGCTTAGGAGGACTTCCCCAGCATTTT
>NA|TRBV30|NA|TRBJ2-5
CAWSVGGGRETQYF
TGTGCCTGGAGTGTCGGGGGAGGCAGGGAGACCCAGTACTTC
>NA|TRBV7-9|TRBD1|TRBJ1-3
CASIRGDSWGNTIYF
TGTGCCAGCATTAGGGGGGACAGCTGGGGAAACACCATATATTTT
>once|TRBV6-1|NA|TRBJ2-1
CASSEAKGSLGEQFF
TGTGCCAGCAGTGAAGCGAAAGGCTCCCTGGGTGAGCAGTTCTTC
>NA|TRBV15|TRBD1|TRBJ1-5
CATSRGLPGQGGYSNQPQHF
TGTGCCACCAGCAGAGGGCTACCGGGACAGGGGGGTTATAGCAATCAGCCCCAGCATTTT
>NA|TRBV27|NA|TRBJ2-5
CASSFWSGETQYF
TGTGCCAGCAGTTTTTGGTCGGGGGAGACCCAGTACTTC
>NA|TRBV5-6|NA|TRBJ1-1
CASSLGANTEAFF
TGTGCCAGCAGCTTGGGGGCGAACACTGAAGCTTTCTTT
>once|TRBV27|NA|TRBJ2-2
CASSYLGFANTGELFF
TGTGCCAGCAGTTACTTGGGGTTCGCGAACACCGGGGAGCTGTTTTTT
>few|TRBV7-6|TRBD1|TRBJ1-1
CASSPGQLNTEAFF
TGTGCCAGCAGCCCGGGACAGTTGAACACTGAAGCTTTCTTT
>NA|TRBV18|NA|TRBJ1-2
CASSPSYTGFYGYTF
TGTGCCAGCTCACCCTCGTATACAGGGTTCTATGGCTACACCTTC
>NA|TRBV7-8|TRBD1|TRBJ1-5
CASSLGTGLQPQHF
TGTGCCAGCAGCTTGGGGACAGGGCTTCAGCCCCAGCATTTT
>NA|TRBV29-1|NA|TRBJ1-2
CSAPEQGSHGYTF
TGCAGCGCTCCCGAACAGGGTAGCCATGGCTACACCTTC
>NA|TRBV15|NA|TRBJ1-4
CATSRDSEARGEKLFF
TGTGCCACCAGCAGAGATTCGGAGGCAAGGGGTGAAAAACTGTTTTTT
>NA|TRBV7-9|NA|TRBJ1-5
CASSLEYTGGPQHF
TGTGCCAGCAGCTTAGAGTACACCGGCGGGCCCCAGCATTTT
>NA|TRBV9|TRBD1|TRBJ2-6
CASSGTGASGANVLTF
TGTGCCAGCAGCGGCACAGGGGCCTCTGGGGCCAACGTCCTGACTTTC
>NA|TRBV7-8|TRBD2|TRBJ2-1
CASSQLAGSSYNEQFF
TGTGCCAGCAGCCAATTAGCGGGGAGCTCCTACAATGAGCAGTTCTTC
>NA|TRBV4-3|TRBD1|TRBJ1-1
CASSRSRTGPRGTEAFF
TGCGCCAGCAGCCGATCTAGGACAGGGCCGCGAGGAACTGAAGCTTTCTTT
>medium-sized|TRBV9|TRBD1|TRBJ1-1
CASSVAYRGTEAFF
TGTGCCAGCAGCGTAGCTTACAGGGGGACTGAAGCTTTCTTT
>few|TRBV4-2|TRBD2|TRBJ2-7
CASSQRETSGSFYEQYF
TGTGCCAGCAGCCAAAGGGAGACTAGCGGGAGTTTTTACGAGCAGTACTTC
>NA|TRBV30|NA|TRBJ2-1
CAWSEDRSSYNEQFF
TGTGCCTGGAGTGAGGACCGGAGCTCCTACAATGAGCAGTTCTTC
>NA|TRBV30|NA|TRBJ1-2
CAWDGGGAWGYTF
TGTGCCTGGGATGGAGGGGGGGCGTGGGGCTACACCTTC
>NA|TRBV30|NA|TRBJ2-1
CAWSWTHPGLKFF
TGTGCCTGGAGTTGGACTCATCCGGGACTCAAGTTCTTC
>NA|TRBV5-6|TRBD1|TRBJ2-7
CASSLMGQSSREQYF
TGTGCCAGCAGCTTGATGGGACAGTCATCGAGGGAGCAGTACTTC
>NA|TRBV29-1|NA|TRBJ2-7
CSATNGLSQYF
TGCAGCGCCACCAATGGCCTTTCGCAGTACTTC
>NA|TRBV4-3|NA|TRBJ1-1
CASSLRPGTDAEAFF
TGCGCCAGCAGCCTCCGACCAGGGACGGACGCTGAAGCTTTCTTT
>NA|TRBV6-5|NA|TRBJ2-5
CASTPFLHETQYF
TGTGCCAGCACCCCCTTTCTACACGAGACCCAGTACTTC
>NA|TRBV7-7|TRBD1|TRBJ2-1
CASSYKTGAVEQFF
TGTGCTAGCAGCTACAAGACAGGGGCGGTTGAGCAGTTCTTC
>few|TRBV5-4|TRBD1|TRBJ2-7
CASSLGQESSYEQYF
TGTGCCAGCAGCCTAGGACAGGAGAGCTCCTACGAGCAGTACTTC
>few|TRBV23-1|NA|TRBJ1-5
CASSREGESSNQPQHF
TGCGCCAGCAGTCGTGAAGGGGAGTCTAGCAATCAGCCCCAGCATTTT
>NA|TRBV27|NA|TRBJ1-5
CASSLEGGNQPQHF
TGTGCCAGCAGTTTGGAGGGGGGCAATCAGCCCCAGCATTTT
>NA|TRBV4-3|TRBD1|TRBJ1-3
CASSQYRGSGNTIYF
TGCGCCAGCAGCCAGTACAGGGGCTCTGGAAACACCATATATTTT
>NA|TRBV29-1|TRBD2|TRBJ2-1
CSVRTSGRLALGEQFF
TGCAGCGTTAGGACTAGCGGGAGATTGGCCCTGGGTGAGCAGTTCTTC
>NA|TRBV28|NA|TRBJ1-5
CASSFLSNQPQHF
TGTGCCAGCAGTTTTCTTAGCAATCAGCCCCAGCATTTT
>NA|TRBV13|NA|TRBJ2-5
CASSLGQAEETQYF
TGTGCCAGCAGCTTAGGACAGGCGGAAGAGACCCAGTACTTC
>once|TRBV27|NA|TRBJ1-2
CASRSQGFGYTF
TGTGCCAGCAGGTCACAGGGATTTGGCTACACCTTC
>NA|TRBV27|NA|TRBJ2-1
CASSLIGFNSYNEQFF
TGTGCCAGCAGTTTAATAGGGTTCAACTCCTACAATGAGCAGTTCTTC
>NA|TRBV6-4|NA|TRBJ2-3
CASSDGASDQYF
TGTGCCAGCAGTGACGGGGCATCTGATCAGTATTTT
>once|TRBV19|NA|TRBJ1-1
CASSPLVYTMTEAFF
TGTGCCAGTAGTCCCCTCGTTTATACAATGACTGAAGCTTTCTTT
>NA|TRBV19|TRBD1|TRBJ1-1
CASSYGQGTEAFF
TGTGCCAGTAGTTACGGACAGGGCACTGAAGCTTTCTTT
>NA|TRBV27|TRBD2|TRBJ2-6
CASSPLAGGLSGANVLTF
TGTGCCAGCAGTCCTCTAGCGGGGGGTCTCTCTGGGGCCAACGTCCTGACTTTC
>NA|TRBV2|NA|TRBJ2-7
CATGRGGYEQYF
TGTGCCACGGGACGTGGGGGATACGAGCAGTACTTC
>NA|TRBV9|NA|TRBJ1-4
CASSPEGRTNEKLFF
TGTGCCAGCAGCCCCGAGGGTAGGACTAATGAAAAACTGTTTTTT
>NA|TRBV4-1|NA|TRBJ1-2
CASSQDSDSYGYTF
TGCGCCAGCAGCCAAGATAGTGACAGCTATGGCTACACCTTC
>few|TRBV7-9|TRBD1|TRBJ2-7
CASSQRTGKTREQYF
TGTGCCAGCAGCCAAAGGACAGGGAAAACGCGCGAGCAGTACTTC
>NA|TRBV10-3|TRBD2|TRBJ2-1
CAISEFWTSGTGSSYNEQFF
TGTGCCATCAGTGAGTTTTGGACTAGCGGGACGGGGAGCTCCTACAATGAGCAGTTCTTC
>NA|TRBV5-1|NA|TRBJ1-1
CASSSGETNTEAFF
TGCGCCAGCAGCTCTGGAGAAACGAACACTGAAGCTTTCTTT
>NA|TRBV11-2|NA|TRBJ2-7
CASSGPGAVNEQYF
TGTGCCAGCAGCGGGCCGGGAGCTGTGAACGAGCAGTACTTC
>NA|TRBV2|TRBD2|TRBJ2-5
CASSGRVAGHGETQYF
TGTGCCAGCAGTGGGAGGGTAGCGGGCCATGGGGAGACCCAGTACTTC
>NA|TRBV6-1|NA|TRBJ2-1
CASSEDEVNNEQFF
TGTGCCAGCAGTGAAGATGAGGTCAACAATGAGCAGTTCTTC
>NA|TRBV5-1|TRBD1|TRBJ1-1
CASKIWTGGEGVNTEAFF
TGCGCCAGCAAAATCTGGACAGGGGGAGAGGGGGTGAACACTGAAGCTTTCTTT
>NA|TRBV5-6|NA|TRBJ2-1
CASSGLGNEQFF
TGTGCCAGCAGCGGCCTAGGCAATGAGCAGTTCTTC
>NA|TRBV2|TRBD1|TRBJ2-7
CASSGGTGVRLYEQYF
TGTGCCAGCAGTGGGGGGACAGGGGTTCGACTCTACGAGCAGTACTTC
>NA|TRBV2|TRBD1|TRBJ2-2
CASRLSRDRWIANTGELFF
TGTGCCAGCAGACTCTCCCGGGACAGGTGGATCGCGAACACCGGGGAGCTGTTTTTT